The 11 T cell receptor beta chains in this list originate from one sample, sequenced in a study of shared clonotypes between healthy human individuals. Measured with immunoSEQ multiplex PCR; TCRdb has only the in-frame clones, and not every one. The sample contains around 2.1 million clones, roughly 95% of which appear only once. The source material was naive CD4+ T cells sorted from blood. Subset reported: CD45RA+ positively selected. The receptors derive from a man aged 18 to 29 in good health.

The rearrangement uses TRBV28 and TRBJ1-2; no reliable D call. Trimming cost V 10 bases and J 0 bases, with 27 bases left between them. CDR1 and CDR2 (germline): MDHEN, SYDVKM. The CDR3 covers 18 residues. The CDR3 region is CATPKTGSTFSANYGYTF. In nucleotides, the CDR3 is TGTGCCACCCCAAAGACCGGGTCAACCTTCTCGGCTAACTATGGCTACACCTTC.

The chain joins TRBV6-5 to TRBJ1-5; maybe TRBD1 (5 bases). Germline V gene data show CDR1 as MNHEY and CDR2 as SVGAGI. The CDR3 is 13 amino acids. Trimming pared 7 bases from V and 6 bases from J, leaving 13 bases between. The CDR3 reads CASTPPGGQPQHF. Here the CDR3 DNA reads TGTGCCAGCACCCCCCCTGGGGGTCAGCCCCAGCATTTT.

V and J are TRBV6-5 and TRBJ1-4; 8 positions match TRBD1. CDR1 is MNHEY, CDR2 SVGAGI, per germline. The CDR3 sequence is 15 residues long. V was clipped by 5 bases and J by 0 bases; unmatched bases: 2. For the CDR3, the DNA is TGTGCCAGCAGTGGGACAGGCTCAACTAATGAAAAACTGTTTTTT. Amino acid sequence: CASSGTGSTNEKLFF.

The rearrangement links TRBV2 to TRBJ1-2; the D is unclear. The V end was cut by 8 bases, the J end by 0 bases, with 13 bases between. This CDR3 comprises 14 residues. Germline-derived CDR1 and CDR2 are SNHLY and FYNNEI. The CDR3 DNA follows: TGTGCCAGCGAAAGGATTCAAGCTAACTATGGCTACACCTTC. Its translation is CASERIQANYGYTF.

On this clone: Distinct nucleotide sequences in the sample also encode this CDR3. The genes are TRBV6-5 and TRBJ2-2, with D perhaps being TRBD1 or TRBD2 (6 bases each). V shed 2 bases and J shed 2 bases, with 9 bases lying between them. Germline lookup yields CDR1 MNHEY and CDR2 SVGAGI. The CDR3 loop spans 15 amino acids. The CDR3 sequence: CASSYPGANTGELFF. The CDR3 region has the DNA TGTGCCAGCAGTTACCCGGGGGCCAACACCGGGGAGCTGTTTTTT.

Remarks on this clone: Other DNA sequences in the sample encode the same CDR3. V gene TRBV6-5 combines with J gene TRBJ1-2; possible D gene TRBD1, 5 bases. Trimming stripped 2 bases from V and 5 bases from J, with 9 bases between. The CDR3 runs to 13 residues. Germline CDR1 reads MNHEY; CDR2 reads SVGAGI. The CDR3 loop reads CASSYGRVYGYTF. CDR3 in DNA: TGTGCCAGCAGTTACGGCAGGGTATATGGCTACACCTTC.

The V call is TRBV5-1, the J call TRBJ1-1, with D hard to call. Germline V gene data show CDR1 as SGHRS and CDR2 as YFSETQ. This CDR3 region has 14 residues. V lost 1 base, J lost 4 bases, and 11 bases lay in between. CDR3 region: CASSLTRWGTEAFF. CDR3 nucleotide sequence: TGCGCCAGCAGCTTGACTAGGTGGGGCACTGAAGCTTTCTTT.

To note about this clone: Other DNA sequences in this sample translate to the same CDR3. This chain connects TRBV9 to TRBJ2-5, with a tentative D call TRBD1 (6 bases). Germline CDR1 reads SGDLS; CDR2 reads YYNGEE. The CDR3 totals 13 residues. The V and J ends lost 0 bases and 3 bases respectively, with 6 bases between them. The CDR3 bases are TGTGCCAGCAGCGTAGAGGGGGAAGAGACCCAGTACTTC. Its protein product is CASSVEGEETQYF.

The table lists this clone with a count of one. The chain employs TRBV10-1 and TRBJ2-5; no definite D call. The germline gives CDR1 WNHNN, CDR2 SYGVQD (reference sequence). There are 13 residues in the CDR3. V lost 2 bases and J lost 1, with 5 bases in between. CDR3 protein: CASSEHSQETQYF. CDR3 in DNA: TGCGCCAGCAGTGAGCACAGCCAAGAGACCCAGTACTTC.

V is TRBV7-2 and J is TRBJ1-5; TRBD1 agrees at 8 bases. Trimming at V came to 0 bases and at J to 2 bases, leaving 0 bases not matched to a gene. Germline values: CDR1 SGHTA, CDR2 FQGNSA. The CDR3 contains 15 residues. CDR3 region: CASSLAGQGNQPQHF. The CDR3 DNA reads TGTGCCAGCAGCTTAGCGGGACAGGGCAATCAGCCCCAGCATTTT. The variable domain in full, completed from reference TRBV7-2 and TRBJ1-5, reads GAGVSQSPSNKVTEKGKDVELRCDPISGHTALYWYRQSLGQGLEFLIYFQGNSAPDKSGLPSDRFSAERTGGSVSTLTIQRTQQEDSAVYLCASSLAGQGNQPQHFGDGTRLSIL.

As concerns this clone: The sample contains more than one DNA sequence encoding this CDR3. The rearrangement uses TRBV2 and TRBJ1-3; the match to TRBD1 covers 9 bases. Germline values: CDR1 SNHLY, CDR2 FYNNEI. This CDR3 has 14 amino acids. V shed 8 bases, J shed 0 bases, and the junction held 2 bases outside the gene matches. The CDR3 reads CASSDRGSGNTIYF. CDR3 sequence (DNA): TGTGCCAGCTCGGACAGGGGCTCTGGAAACACCATATATTTT.